A selection of T cell receptor beta chains follows, all from one sample in a study of CD8 T cells in ankylosing spondylitis. TCRdb redid the calling of the 5' RACE reads with MiXCR, one entry per CDR3 protein. The repertoire holds under 300,000 distinct CDR3 sequences, with 15% to 20% as singletons. Sequencing was carried out using blood, either unsorted or a sorted T cell fraction (not recorded which). The receptors shown here come from a male donor with ankylosing spondylitis or in good health (not recorded which). The CDR3 runs from the conserved cysteine through the conserved F or W. A D gene is named only where the DNA matches it firmly. The size of a clone is reported for some rows only, either as once, few or many, or as a class for expanded clones.

d_call: TRBD2; j_call: TRBJ2-7; v_call: TRBV7-9; clone_size: .; cdr3_nt: TGTGCCAGCAGCTCCGGGGGGGCGCCCCACGAGCAGTACTTC; cdr3_aa: CASSSGGAPHEQYF
d_call: TRBD1; j_call: TRBJ2-5; v_call: TRBV6-1; clone_size: once; cdr3_nt: TGTGCCAGCAGGCTTGGACAGGGGCAAGAGACCCAGTACTTC; cdr3_aa: CASRLGQGQETQYF
d_call: .; j_call: TRBJ2-7; v_call: TRBV28; clone_size: .; cdr3_nt: TGTGCCAGCAGTACCGACGTGGAGGGAGCGATTTACGAGCAGTACTTC; cdr3_aa: CASSTDVEGAIYEQYF
d_call: TRBD2; j_call: TRBJ2-1; v_call: TRBV4-1; clone_size: .; cdr3_nt: TGCGCCAGCAGCCCCACGGTTCTAGCGGGAGGGCCCAATGAGCAGTTCTTC; cdr3_aa: CASSPTVLAGGPNEQFF
d_call: .; j_call: TRBJ1-4; v_call: TRBV9; clone_size: .; cdr3_nt: TGTGCCAGCAGCGTAGAGGGGACGGAGAATGAAAAACTGTTTTTT; cdr3_aa: CASSVEGTENEKLFF
d_call: TRBD2; j_call: TRBJ2-7; v_call: TRBV29-1; clone_size: .; cdr3_nt: TGCAGCGTTCGTAGCGGGGCCTACGAGCAGTACTTC; cdr3_aa: CSVRSGAYEQYF
d_call: .; j_call: TRBJ2-2; v_call: TRBV14; clone_size: .; cdr3_nt: TGTGCCAGCAGCCAAGACTCATCTCAACTTCCGAACACCGGGGAGCTGTTTTTT; cdr3_aa: CASSQDSSQLPNTGELFF
d_call: TRBD1; j_call: TRBJ2-1; v_call: TRBV4-1; clone_size: .; cdr3_nt: TGCGCCAGCAGCCAAGTACCGCAGGGGGCTAGCTCCTACAATGAGCAGTTCTTC; cdr3_aa: CASSQVPQGASSYNEQFF
d_call: .; j_call: TRBJ2-5; v_call: TRBV20-1; clone_size: many; cdr3_nt: TGCAGTGCTAGAGATCCCAGCCGGGAGACCCAGTACTTC; cdr3_aa: CSARDPSRETQYF
d_call: TRBD2; j_call: TRBJ2-7; v_call: TRBV28; clone_size: many; cdr3_nt: TGTGCCAGCAGTCGACCGGGACTAGCGGGAGTCGAGCAGTACTTC; cdr3_aa: CASSRPGLAGVEQYF
d_call: TRBD2; j_call: TRBJ2-1; v_call: TRBV5-1; clone_size: few; cdr3_nt: TGCGCCAGCAGCTCTCAACTGGGACTAGCGTCGTACAATGAGCAGTTCTTC; cdr3_aa: CASSSQLGLASYNEQFF
d_call: .; j_call: TRBJ2-7; v_call: TRBV5-4; clone_size: .; cdr3_nt: TGTGCCAGCAGCTTCCATCAGGGTTCCTACGAGCAGTACTTC; cdr3_aa: CASSFHQGSYEQYF
d_call: TRBD2; j_call: TRBJ2-1; v_call: TRBV24-1; clone_size: many; cdr3_nt: TGTGCCACCAGTGACCCCCTAGCGGGAGTAGGTAATGAGCAGTTCTTC; cdr3_aa: CATSDPLAGVGNEQFF
d_call: TRBD2; j_call: TRBJ2-5; v_call: TRBV29-1; clone_size: .; cdr3_nt: TGCAGCGTTCCGCTTTCGGGGGAGGGGTTAGCGGAGACCCAGTACTTC; cdr3_aa: CSVPLSGEGLAETQYF
d_call: .; j_call: TRBJ2-7; v_call: TRBV6-1; clone_size: once; cdr3_nt: TGTGCCAGCAGTGAGTGGGGCGACGAGCAGTACTTC; cdr3_aa: CASSEWGDEQYF
d_call: .; j_call: TRBJ2-3; v_call: TRBV7-8; clone_size: many; cdr3_nt: TGTGCCAGCAGCTTAAACGTTCGTGCGGACGGGGGAAATACGCAGTATTTT; cdr3_aa: CASSLNVRADGGNTQYF
d_call: TRBD2; j_call: TRBJ2-7; v_call: TRBV29-1; clone_size: .; cdr3_nt: TGCAGCGTGGGGGACGGACTTGTGGGACTAGCGGGAGTCGAGCAGTACTTC; cdr3_aa: CSVGDGLVGLAGVEQYF
d_call: TRBD2; j_call: TRBJ2-1; v_call: TRBV29-1; clone_size: .; cdr3_nt: TGCAGCGGTGTTGGGAGGGGAACATACAATGAGCAGTTCTTC; cdr3_aa: CSGVGRGTYNEQFF
d_call: .; j_call: TRBJ2-2; v_call: TRBV6-5; clone_size: few; cdr3_nt: TGTGCCAGCAGTTACGGTACAGGGACCGGGGAGCTGTTTTTT; cdr3_aa: CASSYGTGTGELFF
d_call: .; j_call: TRBJ2-5; v_call: TRBV7-9; clone_size: few; cdr3_nt: TGTGCCAGCAGCTTAGCGCTCGGACAGACCCAAGAGACCCAGTACTTC; cdr3_aa: CASSLALGQTQETQYF
d_call: .; j_call: TRBJ2-5; v_call: TRBV28; clone_size: .; cdr3_nt: TGTGCCAGCAGTTTCCTACAGGGACAAGAGACCCAGTACTTC; cdr3_aa: CASSFLQGQETQYF
d_call: TRBD2; j_call: TRBJ2-1; v_call: TRBV4-3; clone_size: .; cdr3_nt: TGCGCCAGCAGCCAAGAGAGAGCGGGAGGGACCTACAATGAGCAGTTCTTC; cdr3_aa: CASSQERAGGTYNEQFF
d_call: TRBD2; j_call: TRBJ2-7; v_call: TRBV2; clone_size: .; cdr3_nt: TGTGCCAGCAGTGTCCGAGCACCGGGACTAGCCTACGAGCAGTACTTC; cdr3_aa: CASSVRAPGLAYEQYF
d_call: .; j_call: TRBJ2-7; v_call: TRBV12-5; clone_size: few; cdr3_nt: TGTGCTAGTGGACAAACAGGGACTGGCGAGCAGTACTTC; cdr3_aa: CASGQTGTGEQYF
d_call: TRBD2; j_call: TRBJ2-3; v_call: TRBV29-1; clone_size: .; cdr3_nt: TGCAGCGTCGGGGACAGCTTACGGACTAGCGGGAGCACAGATACGCAGTATTTT; cdr3_aa: CSVGDSLRTSGSTDTQYF
d_call: TRBD2; j_call: TRBJ2-1; v_call: TRBV29-1; clone_size: few; cdr3_nt: TGCAGCGCTACCGGGACTAGCGGGAGGGCCGCCTACAATGAGCAGTTCTTC; cdr3_aa: CSATGTSGRAAYNEQFF
d_call: .; j_call: TRBJ2-1; v_call: TRBV5-1; clone_size: .; cdr3_nt: TGCGCCAGCAGCCCGTCGACTAGTCCAGGGTCCTACAATGAGCAGTTCTTC; cdr3_aa: CASSPSTSPGSYNEQFF
d_call: TRBD1; j_call: TRBJ2-5; v_call: TRBV7-9; clone_size: .; cdr3_nt: TGTGCCAGCAGCTTAGCGTACAGGGGGCTGGAGACCCAGTACTTC; cdr3_aa: CASSLAYRGLETQYF
d_call: .; j_call: TRBJ1-1; v_call: TRBV27; clone_size: .; cdr3_nt: TGTGCCAGCAGTCCAGGTTGGGTAGGGTACACTGAAGCTTTCTTT; cdr3_aa: CASSPGWVGYTEAFF
d_call: .; j_call: TRBJ1-1; v_call: TRBV2; clone_size: many; cdr3_nt: TGTGCCAGCAGCCCAGTATGGACTGAAGCTTTCTTT; cdr3_aa: CASSPVWTEAFF
d_call: .; j_call: TRBJ2-5; v_call: TRBV24-1; clone_size: .; cdr3_nt: TGTGCCACCAGTGATCAGGACTCCGGGGAGACCCAGTACTTC; cdr3_aa: CATSDQDSGETQYF
d_call: .; j_call: TRBJ2-3; v_call: TRBV5-6; clone_size: few; cdr3_nt: TGTGCCAGCAGCTTGGGTGTGTTTCAAAGCACAGATACGCAGTATTTT; cdr3_aa: CASSLGVFQSTDTQYF
d_call: TRBD2; j_call: TRBJ2-7; v_call: TRBV5-1; clone_size: once; cdr3_nt: TGCGCCAGCAGCTCGGCCCCCTCCGGGGCGGGAGTAAAGGGCGAGCAGTACTTC; cdr3_aa: CASSSAPSGAGVKGEQYF
d_call: .; j_call: TRBJ1-1; v_call: TRBV12-3/TRBV12-4; clone_size: few; cdr3_nt: TGTGCCAGCAGTTTAGGTGGTCCGGGGGGCACTGAAGCTTTCTTT; cdr3_aa: CASSLGGPGGTEAFF
d_call: .; j_call: TRBJ2-3; v_call: TRBV20-1; clone_size: .; cdr3_nt: TGCAGTGCTAGAGATCTGGGGACGGCCAGGGATACGCAGTATTTT; cdr3_aa: CSARDLGTARDTQYF
d_call: .; j_call: TRBJ2-7; v_call: TRBV5-6; clone_size: many; cdr3_nt: TGTGCCAGCAGCACGACCTCCTACGAGCAGTACTTC; cdr3_aa: CASSTTSYEQYF
d_call: .; j_call: TRBJ2-1; v_call: TRBV12-3/TRBV12-4; clone_size: few; cdr3_nt: TGTGCCAGCAGTTTAACAAGCTATGAGCAGTTCTTC; cdr3_aa: CASSLTSYEQFF
d_call: .; j_call: TRBJ2-7; v_call: TRBV7-9; clone_size: .; cdr3_nt: TGTGCCAGCAGCCAAACAGACAGGAGGTGGGCCGAGCAGTACTTC; cdr3_aa: CASSQTDRRWAEQYF
d_call: .; j_call: TRBJ2-2; v_call: TRBV7-6; clone_size: .; cdr3_nt: TGTGCCAGCAGCCACCCCGCCGGGGAGCTGTTTTTT; cdr3_aa: CASSHPAGELFF
d_call: TRBD2; j_call: TRBJ2-1; v_call: TRBV27; clone_size: .; cdr3_nt: TGTGCCAGCAGTTTGGGACTAGCGGGAGTCTATGAGCAGTTCTTC; cdr3_aa: CASSLGLAGVYEQFF
d_call: TRBD1; j_call: TRBJ2-1; v_call: TRBV12-5; clone_size: few; cdr3_nt: TGTGCTAGTGGTCCCCCTGCACCGGACAGGGGGGGCAATGAGCAGTTCTTC; cdr3_aa: CASGPPAPDRGGNEQFF
d_call: TRBD2; j_call: TRBJ2-7; v_call: TRBV20-1; clone_size: few; cdr3_nt: TGCAGTGCTAGACGGATAGCGGGAGGAACCTACGAGCAGTACTTC; cdr3_aa: CSARRIAGGTYEQYF
d_call: .; j_call: TRBJ1-1; v_call: TRBV29-1; clone_size: few; cdr3_nt: TGCAGCGGGGAAGGGGACACTGAAGCTTTCTTT; cdr3_aa: CSGEGDTEAFF
d_call: .; j_call: TRBJ2-7; v_call: TRBV16; clone_size: .; cdr3_nt: TGTGCCAGCAGCAAACAGGGCTACGAGCAGTACTTC; cdr3_aa: CASSKQGYEQYF
d_call: .; j_call: TRBJ2-3; v_call: TRBV9; clone_size: many; cdr3_nt: TGTGCCAGCAGCGTAGCCCACCAGGATGCGCAGTATTTT; cdr3_aa: CASSVAHQDAQYF
d_call: TRBD2; j_call: TRBJ2-7; v_call: TRBV4-1; clone_size: few; cdr3_nt: TGCGCCAGCAGCCAGGCTGGACTAGCAGGCTACGAGCAGTACTTC; cdr3_aa: CASSQAGLAGYEQYF
d_call: .; j_call: TRBJ2-7; v_call: TRBV12-3/TRBV12-4; clone_size: few; cdr3_nt: TGTGCCAGCAGTGTGGGCGGATACTACGAGCAGTACTTC; cdr3_aa: CASSVGGYYEQYF
d_call: .; j_call: TRBJ2-3; v_call: TRBV7-9; clone_size: .; cdr3_nt: TGTGCCAGCAGCTTAGATCAGGTAGCAGCGGCGGAGGGTACGCAGTATTTT; cdr3_aa: CASSLDQVAAAEGTQYF